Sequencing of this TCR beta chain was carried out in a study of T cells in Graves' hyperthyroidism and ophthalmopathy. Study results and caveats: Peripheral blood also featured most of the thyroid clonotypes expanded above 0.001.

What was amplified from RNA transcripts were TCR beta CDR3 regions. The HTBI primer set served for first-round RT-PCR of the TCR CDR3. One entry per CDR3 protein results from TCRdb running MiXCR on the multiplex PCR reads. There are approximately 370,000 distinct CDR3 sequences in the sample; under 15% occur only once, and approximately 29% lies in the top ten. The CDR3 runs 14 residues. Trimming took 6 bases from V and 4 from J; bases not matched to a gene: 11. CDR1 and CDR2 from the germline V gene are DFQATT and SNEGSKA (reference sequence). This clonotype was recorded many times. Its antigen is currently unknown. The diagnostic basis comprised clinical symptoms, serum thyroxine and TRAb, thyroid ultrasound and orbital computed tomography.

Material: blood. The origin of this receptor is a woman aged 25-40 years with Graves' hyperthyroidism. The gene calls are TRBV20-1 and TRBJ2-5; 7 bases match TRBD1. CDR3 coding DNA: TGCAGTGCCCCGGGGACAGTTCATTTAGAGACCCAGTACTTC. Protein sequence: CSAPGTVHLETQYF.